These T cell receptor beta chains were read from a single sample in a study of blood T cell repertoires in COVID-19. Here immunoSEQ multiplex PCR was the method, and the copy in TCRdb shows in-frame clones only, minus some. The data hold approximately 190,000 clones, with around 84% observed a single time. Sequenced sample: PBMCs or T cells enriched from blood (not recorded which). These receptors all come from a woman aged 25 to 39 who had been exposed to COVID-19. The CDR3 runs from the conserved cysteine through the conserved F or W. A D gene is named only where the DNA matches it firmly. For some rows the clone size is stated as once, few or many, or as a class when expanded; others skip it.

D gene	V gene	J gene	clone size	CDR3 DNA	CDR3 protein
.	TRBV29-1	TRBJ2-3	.	TGCAGCGTTGCCAGGGATGATACGCAGTATTTT	CSVARDDTQYF
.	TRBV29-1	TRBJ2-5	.	TGCAGCGTTCTAACGGGGCAAGAGACCCAGTACTTC	CSVLTGQETQYF
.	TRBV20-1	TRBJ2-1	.	TGCAGTGCTAGAGGGGCACGGGAGCAGTTCTTC	CSARGAREQFF
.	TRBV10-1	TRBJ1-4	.	TGCGCCAGCAGTACACAACCGGGTGAAAAACTGTTTTTT	CASSTQPGEKLFF
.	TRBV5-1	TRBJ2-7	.	TGCGCCAGCAGTTCAGGGAACTACCCCTACGAGCAGTACTTC	CASSSGNYPYEQYF
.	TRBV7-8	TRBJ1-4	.	TGTGCCAGCAGCTTGTGGCCGCCCGATGTCTATGAAAAACTGTTTTTT	CASSLWPPDVYEKLFF
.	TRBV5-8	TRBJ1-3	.	TGTGCCAGCAGCTTGAGGGGCCCTTCTGGAAACACCATATATTTT	CASSLRGPSGNTIYF
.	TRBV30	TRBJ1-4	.	TGTGCCTGGAGTGAGGGGACACAGGAAAAACTGTTTTTT	CAWSEGTQEKLFF
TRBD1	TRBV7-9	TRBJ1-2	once	TGTGCCAGCAGCTTCCAGGGGGCGGGTGGCTACACCTTC	CASSFQGAGGYTF
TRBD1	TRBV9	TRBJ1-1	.	TGTGCCAGCAGGGGACAGGGCGCGAACACTGAAGCTTTCTTT	CASRGQGANTEAFF
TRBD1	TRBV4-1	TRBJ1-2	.	TGCGCCAGCAGCCGAGGACCGGGACAGGGTGAAGATGGCTACACCTTC	CASSRGPGQGEDGYTF